This TCR beta chain was recorded in a study of blood T cell repertoires in COVID-19. Sequencing used immunoSEQ multiplex PCR; TCRdb keeps in-frame clones, though not all of them. This sample has 150,000 to 200,000 clones; around 79% occur once, and the top ten carry 15% to 20%. V dropped 2 bases and J dropped 3; count of bases not matched to a gene: 7. The CDR3 has 16 amino acids. The sample taken for sequencing was PBMCs or T cells enriched from blood (not recorded which). This clonotype was sampled from a woman between 65 and 79 years old in a cohort exposed to, infected with or recovered from COVID-19 (not recorded which). This chain connects TRBV23-1 to TRBJ1-1, with TRBD1 matching 9 bases. TRBV23-1 is known as an ORF, though its function is uncertain. The CDR3, as DNA: TGCGCCAGCAGTCAAAGAGGGGACAGGGTACACACTGAAGCTTTCTTT. Translated: CASSQRGDRVHTEAFF.